This T cell receptor beta chain emerged from a study of T cell repertoires in cytomegalovirus infection. General observations from the study: HLA-C-restricted CMV clonotypes gave the most frequent clonotype in two of eight donors. Of the TCR beta families, the public ones yielded a cumulative frequency that identified carriers of CMV plus the relevant HLA.

This clonotype was counted between two and nine times. Its specificity is not known. Trimming stripped 4 bases from V and 0 bases from J, with 6 bases between. The CDR3 covers 12 residues. CDR1 is DFQATT, CDR2 SNEGSKA, per germline (reference sequence). TCRdb reanalysed the reads using MiXCR and keeps one entry per CDR3 protein. The data contain fewer than 250,000 distinct CDR3 sequences, more than 9% of them singletons. The sample was PBMCs. The gene calls are TRBV20-1 and TRBJ1-2, with no clear D. This receptor was identified in a human donor in good health (CMV status not recorded). Some clones in this sample may be carry-over from other donors' samples. The CDR3 DNA is TGCAGTGCTACTGCTACTAACTATGGCTACACCTTC. Translating it yields CSATATNYGYTF.